This is a list of T cell receptor beta chains from one sample in a study of blood T cell repertoires in COVID-19. TCRdb's table, derived via immunoSEQ multiplex PCR, lists solely in-frame clones and lacks some. The sample lists 61,000 or so clones, 80% to 90% seen once, with approximately 17% in the top ten. The sample consisted of peripheral blood. Receptors were obtained from a woman of 80 years or more with active COVID-19. Both conserved end residues are part of each CDR3. A D gene is named only where the DNA matches it firmly. Expanded clones get a size class; other rows say once, few or many, or leave the size out.

abundance	len	d_gene	v_gene	j_gene	CDR3nt	CDR3aa
.	13	TRBD1	TRBV7-9	TRBJ2-7	TGTGCCAGCAGCTTCACAGGGGGCTACGAGCAGTACTTC	CASSFTGGYEQYF
.	13	TRBD1	TRBV12-3/TRBV12-4	TRBJ2-7	TGTGCCAGCAGGGGGGGACAGGGAAACGAGCAGTACTTC	CASRGGQGNEQYF
.	15	.	TRBV7-2	TRBJ1-5	TGTGCCAGCAGCTTAAGACACCTTAGCAATCAGCCCCAGCATTTT	CASSLRHLSNQPQHF
.	13	TRBD1	TRBV18	TRBJ1-2	TGTGCCAGCTCACCACCGACAGGGGATAGCTACACCTTC	CASSPPTGDSYTF
.	13	.	TRBV2	TRBJ2-5	TGTGCCAGCAGTGACGAGCAGGGGGAGACCCAGTACTTC	CASSDEQGETQYF
.	11	.	TRBV20-1	TRBJ2-1	TGCAGTGCTAGTGGCTGGGCTGAGCAGTTCTTC	CSASGWAEQFF
.	9	.	TRBV23-1	TRBJ2-7	TGCGCCAGCAGCCGCAGGGATGTCTTC	CASSRRDVF
.	17	.	TRBV5-1	TRBJ2-1	TGCGCCAGCAGCTTGGCCCCAGGGGCGGGGGCGTTGAATGAGCAGTTCTTC	CASSLAPGAGALNEQFF
.	14	.	TRBV25-1	TRBJ1-1	TGTGCCAGCAGCCCCAGGGCTTTGAACACCGAAGCTTTCTTT	CASSPRALNTEAFF
.	13	.	TRBV12-3/TRBV12-4	TRBJ2-5	TGTGCCAGCAGTTTAAGGGGACAAGAGACCCAGTACTTC	CASSLRGQETQYF
.	17	TRBD1	TRBV6-2/TRBV6-3	TRBJ2-2	TGTGCCAGCAGTTACTCGCTGTCCAGGGGGCGCACCGGGGAGCTGTTTTTT	CASSYSLSRGRTGELFF
.	13	TRBD1	TRBV6-5	TRBJ1-2	TGTGCCAGCAGTTTCGACAGGGGGCGCGGCTACACCTTC	CASSFDRGRGYTF
.	14	.	TRBV7-9	TRBJ1-5	TGTGCCAGCAGCCACGGACATTACAATCAGCCCCAGCATTTT	CASSHGHYNQPQHF
.	14	.	TRBV7-2	TRBJ2-3	TGTGCCAGCAGCTTGGGGGGGACAAGGGATACGCAGTATTTT	CASSLGGTRDTQYF
.	16	TRBD2	TRBV29-1	TRBJ2-1	TGCCGCGTTGAAACCCGGGGGGGGCCCGGGGCGGTTGAGCAGTTCTTC	CRVETRGGPGAVEQFF
.	15	.	TRBV27	TRBJ2-7	TGTGCCAGCAGTTTATCCGGACAGATTCCCTACGAGCAGTACTTC	CASSLSGQIPYEQYF
.	17	TRBD2	TRBV3-1/TRBV3-2	TRBJ2-3	TGTGCCAGCAGCCAAGGTCGCACTAGCGGGGGCACAGATACGCAGTATTTT	CASSQGRTSGGTDTQYF
few	16	.	TRBV4-1	TRBJ1-1	TGCGCCAGCAGCCAATCGGGCGGGACCTTGAACACTGAAGCTTTCTTT	CASSQSGGTLNTEAFF
once	14	.	TRBV28	TRBJ1-6	TGTGCCAGCAGTCGGGGGACCTATAATTCACCCCTCCACTTT	CASSRGTYNSPLHF
.	16	TRBD2	TRBV7-6	TRBJ2-3	TGTGCCAGCAGCTTAACCCCGGGGGGGCCGGGTGATACGCAGTATTTT	CASSLTPGGPGDTQYF
.	15	.	TRBV5-6	TRBJ1-1	TGTGCCAGCAGCCAGGAAAGGTACGTGAACACTGAAGCTTTCTTT	CASSQERYVNTEAFF
.	16	TRBD1	TRBV6-2/TRBV6-3	TRBJ2-7	TGTGCCAGCAGCGACAGGGGGGCAAGGGATCTCTACGAGCAGTACTTC	CASSDRGARDLYEQYF
.	14	TRBD1	TRBV2	TRBJ1-5	TGTGCCAGCAGCGGGACAGGGGCCTATCAGCCCCAGCATTTT	CASSGTGAYQPQHF
.	13	TRBD1	TRBV5-4	TRBJ1-1	TGTGCCAGCAGGGGACAGTTGAACACTGAAGCTTTCTTT	CASRGQLNTEAFF
.	14	.	TRBV28	TRBJ2-7	TGTGCCAGCAGCATAGCGGCCCCGGGGGTTGAGCAGTACTTC	CASSIAAPGVEQYF
medium-sized	14	.	TRBV3-1/TRBV3-2	TRBJ1-6	TGTGCCAGCAGTCATGGGGGGGATAATTCACCCCTCCACTTT	CASSHGGDNSPLHF
.	14	.	TRBV5-1	TRBJ2-3	TGCGCCAGCAGCTTATCGACTAGCACAGATACGCAGTATTTT	CASSLSTSTDTQYF
.	17	TRBD2	TRBV5-8	TRBJ2-1	TGTGCCAGCAGCTTGGCTGTTGGACTAGCGCACTACAATGAGCAGTTCTTC	CASSLAVGLAHYNEQFF
.	18	TRBD1	TRBV5-4	TRBJ2-2	TGTGCCAGCAGCTCCCACAGGGGGCGGCCCCTGAACACCGGGGAGCTGTTTTTT	CASSSHRGRPLNTGELFF
once	13	TRBD1	TRBV7-9	TRBJ1-2	TGTGCCAGCAGCCCCAGGGGGGCGGGTGGCTACACCTTC	CASSPRGAGGYTF
.	15	.	TRBV21-1	TRBJ2-2	TGTGCCAGCAGCAAAGCGCTGGGGCACCACGGGGAGCTGTTTTTT	CASSKALGHHGELFF
few	13	.	TRBV19	TRBJ2-5	TGTGCCAGTAGTTCGGGACTCCAAGAGACCCAGTACTTC	CASSSGLQETQYF
.	13	.	TRBV9	TRBJ2-3	TGTGCCAGCGGTCCTACAGGTTCAGATACGCAGTATTTT	CASGPTGSDTQYF
.	15	TRBD1	TRBV7-8	TRBJ1-1	TGTGCCAGCAGCTTAGCCTGGACAGGGAACACTGAAGCTTTCTTT	CASSLAWTGNTEAFF
.	14	TRBD1	TRBV28	TRBJ1-1	TGTGCCAGCAGTTTGGGGACAGAGTACACTGAAGCTTTCTTT	CASSLGTEYTEAFF
.	15	TRBD1	TRBV7-9	TRBJ1-4	TGTGCCAGCAGCACTGGGACAGCCTTTAATGAAAAACTGTTTTTT	CASSTGTAFNEKLFF
.	15	.	TRBV7-2	TRBJ1-1	TGTGCCAGCAGCTTAGTACCGAGAATGAACACTGAAGCTTTCTTT	CASSLVPRMNTEAFF